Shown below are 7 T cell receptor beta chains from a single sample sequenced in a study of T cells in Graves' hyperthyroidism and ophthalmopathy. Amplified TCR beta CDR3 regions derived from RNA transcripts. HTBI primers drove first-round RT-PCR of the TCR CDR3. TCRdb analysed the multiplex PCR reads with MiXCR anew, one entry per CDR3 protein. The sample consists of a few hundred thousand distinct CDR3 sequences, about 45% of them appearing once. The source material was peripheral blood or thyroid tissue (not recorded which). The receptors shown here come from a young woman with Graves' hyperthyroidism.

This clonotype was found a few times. CDR3: CASSYPLRDNRTDTQYF. The CDR3 region has the DNA TGTGCCAGCAGCTACCCTCTCCGGGACAATCGCACAGATACGCAGTATTTT. The chain is built from TRBV7-3 and TRBJ2-3; D perhaps matches TRBD1 (6 bases). The CDR3 totals 17 residues. Germline CDR1 is SGHTA and CDR2 is FQGTGA. V lost 4 bases and J lost 1, with 18 bases in between. Together with reference TRBV7-3 and TRBJ2-3, the CDR3 gives the full variable domain: GAGVSQTPSNKVTEKGKYVELRCDPISGHTALYWYRQSLGQGPEFLIYFQGTGAADDSGLPNDRFFAVRPEGSVSTLKIQRTERGDSAVYLCASSYPLRDNRTDTQYFGPGTRLTVL.

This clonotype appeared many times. The CDR3 loop is CASSRLGSGANVLTF. Here the CDR3 DNA reads TGTGCCAGCAGTAGGTTAGGCTCTGGGGCCAACGTCCTGACTTTC. This chain joins TRBV27 and TRBJ2-6; D is unresolved. Germline V gene sequence: CDR1 MNHEY, CDR2 SMNVEV (reference sequence). Trimming took 5 bases from V and 0 from J, leaving 8 bases between them. This CDR3 has 15 amino acids.

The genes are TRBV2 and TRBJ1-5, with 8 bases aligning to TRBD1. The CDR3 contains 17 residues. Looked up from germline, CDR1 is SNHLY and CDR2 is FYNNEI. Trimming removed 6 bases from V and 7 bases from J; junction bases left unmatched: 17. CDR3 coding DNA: TGTGCCAGCAGCACGTCCGGGACAGGCTTCACACCCCAGCCCCAGCATTTT. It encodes CASSTSGTGFTPQPQHF.

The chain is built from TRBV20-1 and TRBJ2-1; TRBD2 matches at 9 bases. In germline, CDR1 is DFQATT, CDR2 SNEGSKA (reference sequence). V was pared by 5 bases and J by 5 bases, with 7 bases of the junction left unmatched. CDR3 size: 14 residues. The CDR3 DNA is TGCAGTGCTTTATCGGGACTAGCTGACAATGAGCAGTTCTTC. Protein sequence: CSALSGLADNEQFF.

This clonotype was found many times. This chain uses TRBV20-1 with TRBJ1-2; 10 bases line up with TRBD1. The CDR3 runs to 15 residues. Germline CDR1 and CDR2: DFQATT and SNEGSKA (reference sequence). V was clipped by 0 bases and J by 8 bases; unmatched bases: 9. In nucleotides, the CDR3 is TGCAGTGCTAGAGATCGGGACAGGGGTTTGAGCGGCTACACCTTC. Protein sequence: CSARDRDRGLSGYTF.

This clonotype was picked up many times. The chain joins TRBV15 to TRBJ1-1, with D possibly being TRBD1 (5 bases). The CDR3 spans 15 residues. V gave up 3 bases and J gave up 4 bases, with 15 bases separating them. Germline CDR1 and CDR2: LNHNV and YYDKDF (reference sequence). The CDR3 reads CATSRGDGGSTEAFF. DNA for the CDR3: TGTGCCACCAGCAGGGGTGATGGGGGAAGCACTGAAGCTTTCTTT.

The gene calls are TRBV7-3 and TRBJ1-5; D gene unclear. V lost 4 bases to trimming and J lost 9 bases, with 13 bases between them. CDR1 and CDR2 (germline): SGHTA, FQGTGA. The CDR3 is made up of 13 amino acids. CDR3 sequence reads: CASSSTGVWPQHF. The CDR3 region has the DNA TGTGCCAGCAGCTCCACCGGGGTTTGGCCCCAGCATTTT.